Sequencing of this T cell receptor beta chain was carried out in a study of T cell responses to AZD1222 COVID-19 vaccine. Study outcomes and limitations: The repertoires were collected only after the peak T cell response. Among vaccine-associated CD4 TCRs, coverage spanned spike, with dominance at 160-218 and 743-854. Most donors were white British, females outnumbered males, and clonal diversity was possibly underestimated.

In regard to this clone: Its antigen is not identified.

Deletions cut 3 bases from V and 8 bases from J, with 13 bases between. Germline V gene sequence: CDR1 LGHDT, CDR2 YNNKEL (reference sequence). The CDR3 is 13 amino acids. The data were produced by immunoSEQ multiplex PCR, yet TCRdb's version contains in-frame clones alone and is incomplete. The sample contains tens of thousands of clones, roughly 85% of which appear only once. The source material was peripheral blood, sampled 28 days after the second AZD1222 dose. The receptor was isolated from an adult who received the AZD1222 COVID-19 vaccine. The V call is TRBV3-1 (or the pseudogene TRBV3-2), the J call TRBJ1-2, with D possibly TRBD1 on 6 matching bases. The CDR3: CASSHRGLGGYTF. Here the CDR3 DNA reads TGTGCCAGCAGCCACCGGGGGCTGGGCGGCTACACCTTC.